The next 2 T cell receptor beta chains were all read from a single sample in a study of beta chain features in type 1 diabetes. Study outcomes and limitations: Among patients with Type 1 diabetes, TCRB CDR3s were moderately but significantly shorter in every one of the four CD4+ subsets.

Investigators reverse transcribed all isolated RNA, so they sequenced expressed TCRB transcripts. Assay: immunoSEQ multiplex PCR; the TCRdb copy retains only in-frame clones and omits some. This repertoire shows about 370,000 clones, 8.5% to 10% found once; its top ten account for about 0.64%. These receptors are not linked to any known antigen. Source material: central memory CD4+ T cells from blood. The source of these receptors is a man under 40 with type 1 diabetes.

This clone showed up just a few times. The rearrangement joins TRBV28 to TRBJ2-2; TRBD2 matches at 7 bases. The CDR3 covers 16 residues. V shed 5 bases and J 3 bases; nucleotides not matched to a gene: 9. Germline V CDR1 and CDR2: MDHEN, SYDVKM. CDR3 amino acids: CASSRGGGLDTGELFF. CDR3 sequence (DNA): TGTGCCAGCAGTCGCGGGGGTGGTTTGGACACCGGGGAGCTGTTTTTT.

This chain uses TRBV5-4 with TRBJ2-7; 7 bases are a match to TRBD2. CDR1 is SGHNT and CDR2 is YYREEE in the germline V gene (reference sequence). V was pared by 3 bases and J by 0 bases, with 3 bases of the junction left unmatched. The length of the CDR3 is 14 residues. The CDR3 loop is CASSSRGSSYEQYF. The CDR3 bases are TGTGCCAGCAGCTCGCGGGGGAGCTCCTACGAGCAGTACTTC.